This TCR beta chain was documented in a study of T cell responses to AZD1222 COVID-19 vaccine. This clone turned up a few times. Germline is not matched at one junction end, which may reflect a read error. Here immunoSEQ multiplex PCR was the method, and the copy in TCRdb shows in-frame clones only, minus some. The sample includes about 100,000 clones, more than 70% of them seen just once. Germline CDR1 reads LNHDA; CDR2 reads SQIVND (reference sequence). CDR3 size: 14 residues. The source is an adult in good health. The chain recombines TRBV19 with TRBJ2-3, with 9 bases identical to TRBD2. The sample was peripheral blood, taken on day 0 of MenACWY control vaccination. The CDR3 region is CASSIAGEWYTQYF. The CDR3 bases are TGTGCCAGTAGCATAGCGGGGGAATGGTATACGCAGTATTTT.